This TCR beta chain was recovered during a study of blood T cell repertoires in COVID-19. Across the study: Spain, Italy and the United States supplied samples that represented acute and convalescent COVID-19.

Enrolment of Seattle patients took place during active infection, and they were followed longitudinally. The CDR3 runs to 14 residues. The germline V and J ends were trimmed by 4 bases and 6 bases, with 14 bases remaining between them. CDR1 and CDR2 (germline): SGDLS, YYNGEE. Method: immunoSEQ multiplex PCR; TCRdb's copy keeps in-frame clones and lacks some. Found here are 400,000 to 450,000 clones, 89% of them singletons; the top ten hold roughly 1.5%. This clonotype was obtained from a woman aged 40 to 50 with COVID-19, enrolled during active disease. J is TRBJ2-1 and V is TRBV9, with D perhaps TRBD1 (6 bases). Material: peripheral blood. The CDR3 DNA is TGTGCCAGCAGCCAAACACAGGGTGTCAATGAGCAGTTCTTC. Encoded protein: CASSQTQGVNEQFF.